This T cell receptor beta chain was profiled in a study of cytotoxic CD8 clonotypes in ibrutinib-treated CLL. Study details: Responses: some 24 partial, 2 complete; after median around 64 months, about 15 stayed remitted, approximately twelve progressed.

Assay used: immunoSEQ multiplex PCR; TCRdb lists only in-frame clones, some missing. The profile shows approximately 25,000 clones, 60% to 80% of them singletons. This CDR3 spans 16 amino acids. Trimming removed 4 bases from V and 6 bases from J; junction bases left unmatched: 9. Germline V lookup: CDR1 ENHRY, CDR2 SYGVKD. A word on this clone: The antigen is not known.

General observations from the study: Upon ibrutinib response clonality rose, and upon progression it fell back toward baseline. T-cell clonality at baseline went above that of age-matched healthy donors and rose and fell with circulating CD8+ T-cell counts. Different sampling times were used for sustained-remission and progressing patients.

The sequence derives from a human donor with chronic lymphocytic leukemia. V is TRBV10-3 and J is TRBJ2-2, with 9 bases matching TRBD1. The sequencing here drew on PBMCs, taken at disease progression, from a patient treated with ibrutinib. CDR3 in amino acids: CAISGSGTGTSGELFF. As DNA, the CDR3 is TGTGCCATCAGTGGGTCCGGGACAGGGACGTCCGGGGAGCTGTTTTTT.